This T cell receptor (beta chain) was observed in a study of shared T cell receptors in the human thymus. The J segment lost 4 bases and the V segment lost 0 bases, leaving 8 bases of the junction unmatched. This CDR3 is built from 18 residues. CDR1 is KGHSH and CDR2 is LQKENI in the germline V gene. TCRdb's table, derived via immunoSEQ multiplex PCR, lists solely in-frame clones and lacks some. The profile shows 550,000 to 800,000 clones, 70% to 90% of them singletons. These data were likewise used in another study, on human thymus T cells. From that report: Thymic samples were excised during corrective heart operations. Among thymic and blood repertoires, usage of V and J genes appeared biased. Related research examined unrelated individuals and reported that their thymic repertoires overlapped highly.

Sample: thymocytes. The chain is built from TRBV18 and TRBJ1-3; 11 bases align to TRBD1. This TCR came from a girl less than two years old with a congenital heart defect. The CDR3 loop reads CASSPPLRTGGMGNTIYF. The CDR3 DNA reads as TGTGCCAGCTCACCACCCCTCAGGACAGGGGGCATGGGAAACACCATATATTTT.